A single sample is the source of the 22 T cell receptor beta chains below, sequenced in a study of blood T cell repertoires in COVID-19. Sequencing was performed with immunoSEQ multiplex PCR; in TCRdb, only in-frame clones are kept and a portion is missing. The table has more than 250,000 clones, 70% to 90% seen once. The sample comprised PBMCs or T cells enriched from blood (not recorded which). These receptors all stem from a woman aged 25-40 years who had recovered from COVID-19.

This clone was found a few times. The chain employs TRBV30 and TRBJ2-7; 10 bases line up with TRBD2. Germline-derived CDR1 and CDR2 are GTSNPN and SVGIG (reference sequence). J was trimmed by 4 bases and V by 0 bases; bases with no gene match: 12. The CDR3 contains 17 residues. Here the CDR3 reads CAWSVRWASGGSYEQYF. CDR3 coding DNA: TGTGCCTGGAGTGTACGGTGGGCTAGCGGGGGATCTTACGAGCAGTACTTC.

V and J are TRBV7-2 and TRBJ1-4; D uncertain. Germline V CDR1 and CDR2: SGHTA, FQGNSA. The CDR3 totals 14 residues. V was trimmed by 7 bases and J by 8 bases, leaving 17 bases between them. This CDR3 is CASTSGWGGEKLFF. The CDR3 DNA reads TGTGCCAGCACCTCAGGCTGGGGAGGCGAAAAACTGTTTTTT.

This clone was detected once. The rearrangement joins TRBV9 to TRBJ2-4, with TRBD1 matching 9 bases. The CDR3 spans 14 residues. Per the germline V gene, CDR1 is SGDLS and CDR2 is YYNGEE. V lost 0 bases to trimming and J lost 9 bases; unmatched junction nucleotides: 4. Here the CDR3 DNA reads TGTGCCAGCAGCGTAGAAGACAGGGGGGTCATTCAGTACTTC. Amino acids: CASSVEDRGVIQYF.

V usage is TRBV30 and J usage is TRBJ1-4; TRBD1 aligns across 8 bases. The CDR3 length is 14 residues. Germline V gene lookup returns CDR1 GTSNPN and CDR2 SVGIG (reference sequence). V shed 3 bases and J 5 bases; nucleotides not matched to a gene: 5. CDR3 in amino acids: CAWSRTGGNEKLFF. The CDR3, as DNA: TGTGCCTGGAGCCGAACAGGGGGAAATGAAAAACTGTTTTTT.

This sequence joins TRBV9 and TRBJ1-2, with D uncertain. The germline gives CDR1 SGDLS, CDR2 YYNGEE. V dropped 1 base and J dropped 8 bases, with 15 bases sitting between them. This CDR3 is built from 14 residues. The DNA for the CDR3 is TGTGCCAGCAGCGTATGGGGAGAACGCGGAGGCTACACCTTC. Amino acids: CASSVWGERGGYTF.

V gene TRBV5-1 combines with J gene TRBJ1-4, with 8 bases matching TRBD1. The trim removed 4 bases at V and 4 bases at J, leaving 9 bases unmatched. This CDR3 comprises 16 residues. Germline V gene lookup returns CDR1 SGHRS and CDR2 YFSETQ. CDR3 nucleotides: TGCGCCAGCAGCGAGCTTGGCAGGGGGCTTAATGAAAAACTGTTTTTT. Translation gives CASSELGRGLNEKLFF.

CDR3 residues: CASSPNGGWEQFF. The CDR3 region has the DNA TGTGCCAGCAGTCCAAACGGCGGATGGGAGCAGTTCTTC. The rearrangement joins TRBV2 to TRBJ2-1; D is unresolved. Looked up from germline, CDR1 is SNHLY and CDR2 is FYNNEI. CDR3 length equals 13 residues. Trimming stripped 5 bases from V and 10 bases from J, with 15 bases between.

The genes are TRBV7-3 and TRBJ2-1; 12 bases are shared with TRBD2. This CDR3 has 16 amino acids. Trimming cost V 0 bases and J 7 bases; bases outside gene matches: 4. Germline lookup yields CDR1 SGHTA and CDR2 FQGTGA. The DNA for the CDR3 is TGTGCCAGCAGCTTAACGTCACTAGCGGGGGGTAATGAGCAGTTCTTC. Translating it yields CASSLTSLAGGNEQFF. The complete variable domain, with remaining parts taken from reference TRBV7-3 and TRBJ2-1, reads GAGVSQTPSNKVTEKGKYVELRCDPISGHTALYWYRQSLGQGPEFLIYFQGTGAADDSGLPNDRFFAVRPEGSVSTLKIQRTERGDSAVYLCASSLTSLAGGNEQFFGPGTRLTVL.

The CDR3 here is CASSVEGASEQYF. In DNA, the CDR3 is TGTGCCAGCTCAGTAGAGGGGGCGAGCGAGCAGTACTTC. The gene calls are TRBV7-3 and TRBJ2-7, with 7 bases aligning to TRBD1. Trimming at V came to 8 bases and at J to 6 bases, leaving 10 bases not matched to a gene. This CDR3 has 13 residues. Germline CDR1 and CDR2: SGHTA and FQGTGA.

This chain joins TRBV19 and TRBJ1-4; 10 bases match TRBD1. This CDR3 is built from 17 residues. Germline V gives CDR1 LNHDA, CDR2 SQIVND (reference sequence). V lost 4 bases and J lost 0; bases outside the gene matches: 5. DNA of the CDR3: TGTGCCAGTAGTAGGAGGACAGGGGGAGCAACTAATGAAAAACTGTTTTTT. The encoded protein is CASSRRTGGATNEKLFF. Complete variable domain (other parts from reference TRBV19 and TRBJ1-4): DGGITQSPKYLFRKEGQNVTLSCEQNLNHDAMYWYRQDPGQGLRLIYYSQIVNDFQKGDIAEGYSVSREKKESFPLTVTSAQKNPTAFYLCASSRRTGGATNEKLFFGSGTQLSVL.

The chain has TRBV29-1 and TRBJ1-5; tentatively, D is TRBD1 (5 bases). The CDR3 is 13 residues long. CDR1 and CDR2 (germline): SQVTM, ANQGSEA. Trimming took off 6 bases at V and 3 bases at J, with 12 bases between the two ends. Here the CDR3 DNA reads TGCAGCGTCGGGGGGGGGAACAATCAGCCCCAGCATTTT. It specifies CSVGGGNNQPQHF. Using reference TRBV29-1 and TRBJ1-5 for the parts outside the CDR3, the full variable domain is SAVISQKPSRDICQRGTSLTIQCQVDSQVTMMFWYRQQPGQSLTLIATANQGSEATYESGFVIDKFPISRPNLTFSTLTVSNMSPEDSSIYLCSVGGGNNQPQHFGDGTRLSIL.

The CDR3 spells CSATTRNEQFF. DNA of the CDR3: TGCAGTGCCACGACTAGGAATGAGCAGTTCTTC. The chain joins TRBV20-1 to TRBJ2-1; possible D gene TRBD2, 6 bases. V dropped 6 bases and J dropped 7 bases, with 10 bases sitting between them. This CDR3 has 11 amino acids. CDR1 and CDR2 from the germline V gene are DFQATT and SNEGSKA (reference sequence).

The V and J genes are TRBV30 and TRBJ1-6, with D possibly being TRBD1 (6 bases). This CDR3 contains 14 residues. Trimming cost V 4 bases and J 7 bases, with 14 bases left between them. The germline CDR1 and CDR2 sequences are GTSNPN and SVGIG (reference sequence). The CDR3 region is CAWTTGGRNSPLHF. The CDR3 nucleotides are TGTGCCTGGACGACGGGGGGGCGGAATTCACCCCTCCACTTT.

The genes are TRBV29-1 and TRBJ1-5; 7 positions match TRBD1. With 5 bases clipped from V and 3 bases from J, the junction kept 4 bases outside the gene matches. The CDR3 is made up of 13 amino acids. Germline-derived CDR1 and CDR2 are SQVTM and ANQGSEA. For the CDR3, the DNA is TGCAGCGTTACAGGGGAGAACAATCAGCCCCAGCATTTT. Translating gives CSVTGENNQPQHF.

V usage is TRBV6-5 and J usage is TRBJ2-1; TRBD1 matches 8 bases. The CDR3 consists of 14 residues. Germline-derived CDR1 and CDR2 are MNHEY and SVGAGI. V shed 6 bases, J shed 8 bases, and the junction held 9 bases outside the gene matches. The CDR3 here is CASRMPDRVHEQFF. The CDR3 DNA reads as TGTGCCAGCAGAATGCCGGACAGGGTGCATGAGCAGTTCTTC.

This clone was observed a handful of times. The chain combines TRBV10-3 with TRBJ1-3; D gene ambiguous. The CDR3 is made up of 16 amino acids. Per germline, CDR1 ENHRY and CDR2 SYGVKD. V was clipped by 5 bases and J by 0 bases, with 14 bases between them. The CDR3 DNA reads as TGTGCCATCAGTATCACTGGCGGCGACTCTGGAAACACCATATATTTT. It encodes CAISITGGDSGNTIYF.

This sequence joins TRBV24-1 and TRBJ1-6; perhaps TRBD1 as D (5 bases). This CDR3 is built from 19 residues. Per germline, CDR1 KGHDR and CDR2 SFDVKD. Trimming cost V 3 bases and J 8 bases, with 25 bases left between them. CDR3 sequence reads: CATSDLPDIGLGGDSPLHF. CDR3 bases: TGTGCCACCAGTGATCTACCGGACATAGGGTTGGGGGGGGATTCACCCCTCCACTTT.

The chain is built from TRBV9 and TRBJ1-2; D is undetermined. CDR3 length: 14 amino acids. Trimming stripped 2 bases from V and 1 base from J, with 9 bases between. Per the germline V gene, CDR1 is SGDLS and CDR2 is YYNGEE. For the CDR3, the DNA is TGTGCCAGCAGCGTGGCGGACTATAACTATGGCTACACCTTC. Translation gives CASSVADYNYGYTF.

V gene TRBV11-3 combines with J gene TRBJ2-2; D possibly corresponds to TRBD1 (5 bases). V gave up 1 base and J gave up 7 bases, with 13 bases separating them. Germline V gene lookup returns CDR1 SGHNT and CDR2 YENEEA. This CDR3 spans 15 amino acids. The CDR3 region is CASSLGRQYGGELFF. CDR3 DNA sequence: TGTGCCAGCAGCTTAGGACGACAGTACGGCGGGGAGCTGTTTTTT.

This clone came up once. This chain uses TRBV30 with TRBJ2-7; possible D gene TRBD1, 6 bases. The germline V and J ends were trimmed by 7 bases and 0 bases, with 13 bases remaining between them. Germline V lookup: CDR1 GTSNPN, CDR2 SVGIG (reference sequence). This CDR3 region has 13 residues. CDR3 sequence reads: CALNRDTSYEQYF. CDR3 coding DNA: TGTGCCTTAAACCGGGACACCTCCTACGAGCAGTACTTC.

V usage is TRBV19 and J usage is TRBJ1-1, with D possibly being TRBD1 (6 bases). The CDR3 length is 15 residues. The germline V and J ends were trimmed by 5 bases and 4 bases, with 17 bases remaining between them. CDR1 is LNHDA, CDR2 SQIVND, per germline (reference sequence). The CDR3 nucleotides read TGTGCCAGTAGTCTTTGGTCAGGGGTGAGCACTGAAGCTTTCTTT. Protein: CASSLWSGVSTEAFF. The whole variable domain, remainder taken from reference TRBV19 and TRBJ1-1, is DGGITQSPKYLFRKEGQNVTLSCEQNLNHDAMYWYRQDPGQGLRLIYYSQIVNDFQKGDIAEGYSVSREKKESFPLTVTSAQKNPTAFYLCASSLWSGVSTEAFFGQGTRLTVV.

V usage is TRBV6-2 or TRBV6-3 and J usage is TRBJ2-5; maybe TRBD1 (5 bases). This CDR3 has 14 amino acids. With 5 bases removed from V and 1 base from J, the gap between germline ends came to 11 bases. The germline gives CDR1 MNHEY, CDR2 SVGEGT. CDR3 sequence reads: CASSKRQIQETQYF. The CDR3 DNA reads TGTGCCAGCAGTAAACGACAGATCCAAGAGACCCAGTACTTC.